This is a list of T cell receptor beta chains from one sample in a study of PD-1 blockade in classical Hodgkin lymphoma. Method: immunoSEQ multiplex PCR; TCRdb's copy keeps in-frame clones and lacks some. The table includes under 35,000 clones, roughly nine tenths detected once. The sequenced material came from CD4+ T cells from blood. Receptors originate from a human donor with classical Hodgkin lymphoma. The conserved cysteine and the conserved F or W are not part of the CDR3 here. The order of the fields is V gene, D gene, CDR3 protein. D genes are given only for firm matches.

V gene: TRBV5-1
D gene: TRBD1
CDR3 protein: ASSLDRGVGTEAF

V gene: TRBV19
D gene: NA
CDR3 protein: ASSIEGSMRDMEQF

V gene: TRBV19
D gene: TRBD2
CDR3 protein: ASSTAGGPRDTQY

V gene: TRBV10-3
D gene: TRBD1
CDR3 protein: AISETGENQFT

V gene: TRBV5-4
D gene: NA
CDR3 protein: ASSLDPGGNQPQH

V gene: TRBV6-1
D gene: NA
CDR3 protein: ASSPQASGNTIY

V gene: TRBV11-3
D gene: NA
CDR3 protein: ASSFGASTDTQY

V gene: TRBV11-2
D gene: NA
CDR3 protein: ASSLSQGSSGNTIY

V gene: TRBV9
D gene: NA
CDR3 protein: ASSSGTLGTETQY

V gene: TRBV7-9
D gene: TRBD1
CDR3 protein: ASSLRQGGDEKLF

V gene: TRBV4-1
D gene: NA
CDR3 protein: ASSQDPGGVYGYT

V gene: TRBV9
D gene: TRBD2
CDR3 protein: ASSASGRLSYNEQF

V gene: TRBV2
D gene: NA
CDR3 protein: ASSVRGTEAF

V gene: TRBV9
D gene: NA
CDR3 protein: ASSVGQGTRNTEAF

V gene: TRBV4-1
D gene: NA
CDR3 protein: ASSRTNPDTQY

V gene: TRBV19
D gene: NA
CDR3 protein: ASSINGAYEQY

V gene: TRBV5-8
D gene: NA
CDR3 protein: ASSLWGEGNQPQH

V gene: TRBV10-3
D gene: NA
CDR3 protein: AISDERMGEQF

V gene: TRBV6-1
D gene: TRBD2
CDR3 protein: ASSGTSGSRETQY

V gene: TRBV20-1
D gene: NA
CDR3 protein: SRGTEAF

V gene: TRBV30
D gene: NA
CDR3 protein: AWRRSSYNEQF

V gene: TRBV14
D gene: TRBD1
CDR3 protein: ASSRGQGAYNSPLH

V gene: TRBV28
D gene: NA
CDR3 protein: ASSLRTLKETQY

V gene: TRBV11-3
D gene: NA
CDR3 protein: ASSLRLSNSPLH

V gene: TRBV6-1
D gene: NA
CDR3 protein: ASSSGGTSTGELF

V gene: TRBV9
D gene: TRBD2
CDR3 protein: ASSTLAGTGELF

V gene: TRBV27
D gene: TRBD1
CDR3 protein: ASSRGLFDLTQY

V gene: TRBV27
D gene: NA
CDR3 protein: ASTFSTLGASYEQY

V gene: TRBV13
D gene: NA
CDR3 protein: ASAWGGVGTEAF

V gene: TRBV29-1
D gene: NA
CDR3 protein: SAMNTEAF

V gene: TRBV9
D gene: NA
CDR3 protein: ASSVAPSNYGYT

V gene: TRBV4-1
D gene: NA
CDR3 protein: ASSQPRLVAYNEQF

V gene: TRBV5-1
D gene: TRBD2
CDR3 protein: ASSSSYGGTSTDTQY